This T cell receptor (beta chain) derives from a study of graft-versus-host responses after intestinal transplantation. Study information: All recipients were transplanted with multivisceral, liver-intestinal, or isolated intestinal grafts. Uniformly, recipients were administered anti-thymocyte globulin induction with subsequent tacrolimus and steroids for around three years.

Sequenced by immunoSEQ multiplex PCR; TCRdb stores in-frame clones only, minus some. The sample yields 65,000 to 100,000 clones, roughly 90% seen once. General study points: Where graft-donor T cell macrochimerism was present, patients had high graft-versus-host to host-versus-graft clonal ratios in allografts. Early HvG declines after transplant were associated with peak circulating GvH clone levels.

Trimming took 7 bases from V and 9 from J, leaving 19 bases between them. CDR3 length equals 15 residues. The V gene's germline CDR1 is MNHEY and CDR2 SVGAGI. Comments on this clone: What it binds is unknown.

This chain links TRBV6-5 with TRBJ1-6; possible D gene TRBD1, 6 bases. The sequence derives from a human donor who was the organ donor for an intestinal transplant. This specimen was unstimulated CD8+ T cells sorted from spleen or lymph node cells, taken before transplant. The CDR3 DNA follows: TGTGCCAGCACCCAGGGGCGGGCATGGGGTTCACCCCTCCACTTT. It encodes CASTQGRAWGSPLHF.